This T cell receptor (beta chain) appears in the sequencing data of a study of Ad26.COV2.S vaccination and SARS-CoV-2 variants. The treatment is: around 19 received Ad26.COV2.S at low or high dose, single or two shots; 5 received placebo; per-sample allocation not given. Samples analyzed were those drawn on day 63 after the first vaccine or placebo injection. An adult of 18-55 years in Boston served as donor. Sequencing was performed with immunoSEQ multiplex PCR; in TCRdb, only in-frame clones are kept and a portion is missing. The table lists about 460,000 clones, 70% to 90% of them singletons. The CDR3 runs 12 residues.

This sequence joins TRBV21-1 and TRBJ2-2. TRBV21-1 is an annotated pseudogene. This sequence was found in a person aged 18-60 years who received the Ad26.COV2.S COVID-19 vaccine or a placebo. The sequenced sample was peripheral blood, obtained in a trial of Ad26.COV2.S vaccine versus placebo. The CDR3 bases are TGTGCCAGCAGGGGGAACACCGGGGAGCTGTTTTTT. Its translation is CASRGNTGELFF.